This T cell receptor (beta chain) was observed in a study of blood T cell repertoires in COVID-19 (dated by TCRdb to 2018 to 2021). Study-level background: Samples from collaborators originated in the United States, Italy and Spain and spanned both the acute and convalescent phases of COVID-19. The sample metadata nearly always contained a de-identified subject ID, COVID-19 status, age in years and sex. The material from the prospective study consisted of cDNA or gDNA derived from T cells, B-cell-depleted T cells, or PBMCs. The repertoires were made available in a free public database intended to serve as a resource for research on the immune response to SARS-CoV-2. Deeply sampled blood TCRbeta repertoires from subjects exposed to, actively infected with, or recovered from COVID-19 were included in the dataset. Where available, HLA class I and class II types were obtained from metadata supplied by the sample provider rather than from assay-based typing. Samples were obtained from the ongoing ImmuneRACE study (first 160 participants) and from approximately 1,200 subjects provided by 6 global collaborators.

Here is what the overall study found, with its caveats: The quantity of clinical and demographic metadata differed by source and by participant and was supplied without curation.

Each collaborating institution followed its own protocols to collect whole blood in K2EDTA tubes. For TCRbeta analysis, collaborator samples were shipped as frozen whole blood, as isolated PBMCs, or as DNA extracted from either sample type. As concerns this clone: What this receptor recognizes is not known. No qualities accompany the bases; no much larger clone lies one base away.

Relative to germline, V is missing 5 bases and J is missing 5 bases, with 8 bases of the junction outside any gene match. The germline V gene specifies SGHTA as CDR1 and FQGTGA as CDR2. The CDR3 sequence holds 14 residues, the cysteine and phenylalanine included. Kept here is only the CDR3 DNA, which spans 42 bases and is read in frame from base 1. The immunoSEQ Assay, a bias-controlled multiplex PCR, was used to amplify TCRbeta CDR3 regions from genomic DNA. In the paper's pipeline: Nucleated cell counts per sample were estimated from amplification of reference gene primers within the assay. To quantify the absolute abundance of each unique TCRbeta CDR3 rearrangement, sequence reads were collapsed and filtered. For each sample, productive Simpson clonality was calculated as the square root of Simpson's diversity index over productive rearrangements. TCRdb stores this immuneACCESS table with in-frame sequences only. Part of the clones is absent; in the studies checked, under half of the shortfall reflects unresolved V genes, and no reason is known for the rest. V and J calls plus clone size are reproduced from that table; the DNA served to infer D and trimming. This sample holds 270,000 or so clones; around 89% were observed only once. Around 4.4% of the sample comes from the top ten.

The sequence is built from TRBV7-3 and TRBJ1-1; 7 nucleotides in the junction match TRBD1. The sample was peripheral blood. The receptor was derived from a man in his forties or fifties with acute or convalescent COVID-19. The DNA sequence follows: TGTGCCAGCAGCCCGACAGGGTGGTTGACTGAAGCTTTCTTT. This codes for CASSPTGWLTEAFF. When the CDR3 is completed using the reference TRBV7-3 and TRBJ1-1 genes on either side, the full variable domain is GAGVSQTPSNKVTEKGKYVELRCDPISGHTALYWYRQSLGQGPEFLIYFQGTGAADDSGLPNDRFFAVRPEGSVSTLKIQRTERGDSAVYLCASSPTGWLTEAFFGQGTRLTVV.